These 8 T cell receptor beta chains originate from one sample sequenced in a study of blood T cell repertoires in COVID-19. The assay was immunoSEQ multiplex PCR, and TCRdb's table has in-frame clones only and misses some. The sample lists tens of thousands of clones, about 91% occurring once. Sequencing input: peripheral blood. The source is a woman aged 60-75 years with active or convalescent COVID-19.

The J gene is TRBJ1-2, the V gene TRBV5-1, with a tentative D call TRBD1 (5 bases). The CDR3 spans 13 residues. V was cut by 1 base and J by 4 bases, with 8 bases left in between. In germline, CDR1 is SGHRS, CDR2 YFSETQ. CDR3 coding DNA: TGCGCCAGCAGCTTGTCGCAGGGCTATGGCTACACCTTC. Encoded protein: CASSLSQGYGYTF.

The chain is built from TRBV10-3 and TRBJ2-1; TRBD2 matches 12 bases. CDR3 length equals 17 residues. V dropped 6 bases and J dropped 5; count of bases not matched to a gene: 11. Germline-derived CDR1 and CDR2 are ENHRY and SYGVKD. The DNA for the CDR3 is TGTGCCATCAGCGACGACCGACTAGCGGGAGAAAACAATGAGCAGTTCTTC. This sequence encodes CAISDDRLAGENNEQFF.

Concerning this clone: Germline and junction disagree at one end, which may indicate a read error. The chain recombines TRBV7-9 with TRBJ2-7; 11 bases fit TRBD1. In germline, CDR1 is SEHNR, CDR2 FQNEAQ (reference sequence). There are 15 residues in the CDR3. This chain's CDR3 is CASSLAGTGGYEQYF. The DNA for the CDR3 is TGTGCCAGCAGTTTAGCCGGGACAGGGGGCTACGAGCAGTACTTC.

The chain is built from TRBV6-6 and TRBJ1-5; 11 nucleotides align to TRBD1. This CDR3 comprises 16 residues. Germline values: CDR1 MNHNY, CDR2 SVGAGI (reference sequence). V gave up 7 bases and J gave up 0 bases; unmatched junction bases: 5. CDR3 bases: TGTGCCAGCACGGACAGGGGGCTTTATAGCAATCAGCCCCAGCATTTT. This sequence encodes CASTDRGLYSNQPQHF.

This clone was seen a single time. This sequence joins TRBV6-4 and TRBJ1-5; possibly TRBD1 for D (5 bases). Germline V lookup: CDR1 MRHNA, CDR2 SNTAGT. V shed 2 bases and J shed 9 bases, with 11 bases lying between them. This CDR3 comprises 13 residues. The CDR3 sequence: CASSDGIGGPQHF. CDR3 bases: TGTGCCAGCAGTGACGGGATCGGGGGGCCCCAGCATTTT.

V and J are TRBV12-3 or TRBV12-4 and TRBJ2-5; D might be TRBD1 (5 bases). The V end was cut by 6 bases, the J end by 1 base, with 9 bases between. The CDR3 loop spans 13 amino acids. The CDR3 DNA sequence: TGTGCCAGCAGGGACACCCGCCAAGAGACCCAGTACTTC. Its translation: CASRDTRQETQYF.

This clone has just one count. The rearrangement joins TRBV30 to TRBJ1-5, with a weak D call TRBD1 (5 bases). Germline CDR1 is GTSNPN and CDR2 is SVGIG (reference sequence). Trimming cost V 1 base and J 7 bases, with 11 bases left between them. This CDR3 comprises 13 residues. CDR3 coding DNA: TGTGCCTGGAGTGCAGGGCTCTGGCAGCCCCAGCATTTT. This gives the protein CAWSAGLWQPQHF.

The DNA for the CDR3 is TGTGCCAGCAGTTTAGGGGGGGGCGGCAATCAGCCCCAGCATTTT. The encoded protein is CASSLGGGGNQPQHF. J is TRBJ1-5 and V is TRBV28; a possible D gene is TRBD1 (6 bases). Germline CDR1 reads MDHEN; CDR2 reads SYDVKM. Trimming removed 2 bases from V and 2 bases from J, with 10 bases in between. This CDR3 is 15 amino acids long.